Listed here are 15 T cell receptor beta chains from one sample, sequenced in a study of OX40 agonist ivuxolimab in advanced cancers. TCRdb's table, derived via immunoSEQ multiplex PCR, lists solely in-frame clones and lacks some. This table has some 74,000 clones, around 90% appearing once. The sequenced sample was CD4+ or CD8+ T cells sorted from blood, obtained in a trial of the OX40 agonist ivuxolimab. Every receptor here comes from an adult with an advanced solid tumor such as melanoma, head and neck, liver or kidney cancer.

This chain links TRBV27 with TRBJ2-1, with 7 bases that match TRBD2. The CDR3 consists of 14 residues. The germline CDR1 and CDR2 sequences are MNHEY and SMNVEV (reference sequence). Germline trimming cut 6 bases from V and 5 bases from J; bases unmatched to any gene: 7. The CDR3 spells CASSPTGTNNEQFF. The CDR3, as DNA: TGTGCCAGCAGCCCCACCGGGACTAACAATGAGCAGTTCTTC.

J is TRBJ2-2 and V is TRBV10-3, with 16 bases lining up with TRBD2. The CDR3 is 16 amino acids. The ends lost 8 bases at V and 1 base at J; junction bases unmatched: 1. Germline CDR1 is ENHRY and CDR2 is SYGVKD. DNA for the CDR3: TGTGCCATCGGGACTAGCGGGGGGGTGAACACCGGGGAGCTGTTTTTT. Amino acid sequence: CAIGTSGGVNTGELFF.

The chain links TRBV10-3 to TRBJ1-4; the D is unclear. The CDR3 loop spans 13 amino acids. Germline V CDR1 and CDR2: ENHRY, SYGVKD. The ends were cut back, 6 bases at V and 0 bases at J, with 5 bases in the middle. CDR3 nucleotide sequence: TGTGCCATCAGGGATGCAACTAATGAAAAACTGTTTTTT. Translation gives CAIRDATNEKLFF.

The chain is built from TRBV5-8 and TRBJ2-1; no clear D. The germline gives CDR1 SGHTS, CDR2 YDEGEE. The CDR3 contains 11 residues. Trimming removed 7 bases at V and 3 bases at J, with 5 bases between. The chain's CDR3 is CASAGYNEQFF. The DNA for the CDR3 is TGTGCCAGCGCCGGCTACAATGAGCAGTTCTTC.

This chain joins TRBV11-3 and TRBJ2-7; tentative D call: TRBD2 (6 bases). Deletions cut 9 bases from V and 4 bases from J, with 16 bases between. The CDR3 is made up of 13 amino acids. Germline V CDR1 and CDR2: SGHNT, YENEEA. CDR3 sequence (DNA): TGTGCCAGTTCACAGCACCGGGGGTACGAGCAGTACTTC. Its translation is CASSQHRGYEQYF.

This clone was recorded once. The V call is TRBV13, the J call TRBJ2-1; TRBD2 aligns across 7 bases. The V and J ends lost 5 bases and 10 bases, in that order; junction bases with no gene match: 11. Germline V gene sequence: CDR1 PRHDT, CDR2 FYEKMQ (reference sequence). CDR3 length equals 14 residues. The CDR3 bases are TGTGCCAGCAGCAGACTAGGACGGGGGGTCGAGCAGTTCTTC. This gives the protein CASSRLGRGVEQFF.

The chain combines TRBV10-3 with TRBJ2-2; TRBD2 agrees at 8 bases. V lost 7 bases and J lost 3; bases outside the gene matches: 7. The CDR3 is made up of 15 amino acids. CDR1 and CDR2 from the germline V gene are ENHRY and SYGVKD. CDR3 amino acids: CAIKEGTRDTGELFF. The CDR3, as DNA: TGTGCCATCAAGGAGGGGACTAGGGACACCGGGGAGCTGTTTTTT.

The V and J genes are TRBV18 and TRBJ1-1; D gene uncertain. Germline lookup yields CDR1 KGHSH and CDR2 LQKENI. Trimming cost V 5 bases and J 1 base, with 8 bases left between them. The CDR3 consists of 13 residues. DNA for the CDR3: TGTGCCAGCTCAAACTCTGAGAACACTGAAGCTTTCTTT. Encoded protein: CASSNSENTEAFF. Based on the CDR3 plus reference TRBV18 and TRBJ1-1, the full variable domain is NAGVMQNPRHLVRRRGQEARLRCSPMKGHSHVYWYRQLPEEGLKFMVYLQKENIIDESGMPKERFSAEFPKEGPSILRIQQVVRGDSAAYFCASSNSENTEAFFGQGTRLTVV.

This chain joins TRBV6-1 and TRBJ1-1; D may be TRBD1 (5 bases). There are 13 residues in the CDR3. Germline CDR1 MNHNS, CDR2 SASEGT. Trimming removed 4 bases from V and 5 bases from J, with 11 bases in between. DNA for the CDR3: TGTGCCAGCAGTGCAGCAGAGGGGACTGAAGCTTTCTTT. This codes for CASSAAEGTEAFF.

The chain's CDR3 is CASSQDVVGEMGTQYF. As DNA, the CDR3 is TGTGCCAGCAGTCAGGATGTAGTGGGGGAGATGGGGACCCAGTACTTC. This chain links TRBV2 with TRBJ2-5; the D call may be TRBD1 or TRBD2 (5 bases each). The CDR3 is made up of 16 amino acids. The V gene's germline CDR1 is SNHLY and CDR2 FYNNEI. The germline V and J ends were trimmed by 5 bases and 7 bases, with 23 bases remaining between them.

This sequence joins TRBV7-2 and TRBJ2-1; TRBD2 agrees at 9 bases. The trim removed 1 base at V and 7 bases at J, leaving 8 bases unmatched. The CDR3 is 16 amino acids. The germline V gene has CDR1 SGHTA and CDR2 FQGNSA. The DNA for the CDR3 is TGTGCCAGCAGCTTAGTAGGTAGCGGGGGCGGAAATGAGCAGTTCTTC. Amino acids: CASSLVGSGGGNEQFF.

V is TRBV9 and J is TRBJ1-2; D perhaps matches TRBD1 (5 bases). This CDR3 contains 13 residues. Germline V CDR1 and CDR2: SGDLS, YYNGEE. Trimming took off 0 bases at V and 2 bases at J, with 5 bases between the two ends. Written as DNA, the CDR3 is TGTGCCAGCAGCGTAGCAGGGAACTATGGCTACACCTTC. As protein: CASSVAGNYGYTF.

This chain joins TRBV9 and TRBJ1-6, with D unclear. This CDR3 region has 14 residues. Germline loops: CDR1 SGDLS, CDR2 YYNGEE. Between the trimmed V and J ends, which lost 0 bases and 4 bases, there was a span of 5 bases. The CDR3 DNA follows: TGTGCCAGCAGCGTAGAGCCTTATAATTCACCCCTCCACTTT. Translation: CASSVEPYNSPLHF.

This chain uses TRBV19 with TRBJ2-4; tentative D call: TRBD1 (6 bases). V lost 3 bases, J lost 4 bases, and 10 bases lay in between. Germline V gene sequence: CDR1 LNHDA, CDR2 SQIVND (reference sequence). The CDR3 extends over 14 amino acids. For the CDR3, the DNA is TGTGCCAGTAGTATCGGACAGATTAAAAACATTCAGTACTTC. Its protein is CASSIGQIKNIQYF. Variable domain in full (rest from reference TRBV19 and TRBJ2-4): DGGITQSPKYLFRKEGQNVTLSCEQNLNHDAMYWYRQDPGQGLRLIYYSQIVNDFQKGDIAEGYSVSREKKESFPLTVTSAQKNPTAFYLCASSIGQIKNIQYFGAGTRLSVL.

V usage is TRBV18 and J usage is TRBJ2-1; 13 bases match TRBD2. The V gene end was trimmed by 6 bases and the J gene end by 15 bases; junction bases not matched to a gene: 5. This CDR3 has 12 residues. Germline V gives CDR1 KGHSH, CDR2 LQKENI. In DNA form, the CDR3 reads TGTGCCAGCTCGGGGACTAGCGGGACTCTGTTCTTC. Protein product: CASSGTSGTLFF.